These T cell receptor beta chains were read from a single sample in a study of identical twins. TCRdb independently ran MiXCR on the 5' RACE reads; one entry per CDR3 protein. This sample has 400,000 to 500,000 distinct CDR3 sequences, with about 18% found just once. What was sequenced was naive T cells sorted from blood. The receptors come from a man aged 50 to 60 in good health. Both conserved end residues are part of each CDR3. The D gene is left open where the match is weak. The size field is filled for only some rows; it gives once, few, many or a size class.

V	size	J	D	CDR3	DNA
TRBV28	.	TRBJ1-2	.	CASTYQDLRSYGYTF	TGTGCCAGCACCTATCAGGACCTACGATCTTATGGCTACACCTTC
TRBV4-1	few	TRBJ1-3	.	CASSLAGPGNTIYF	TGCGCCAGCAGCCTAGCAGGACCTGGAAACACCATATATTTT
TRBV20-1	many	TRBJ2-1	.	CSVQPGYNEQFF	TGCAGTGTACAGCCCGGCTACAATGAGCAGTTCTTC
TRBV13	.	TRBJ2-1	.	CASSLMFGGSYNEQFF	TGTGCCAGCAGCTTGATGTTTGGGGGCAGCTACAATGAGCAGTTCTTC
TRBV20-1	few	TRBJ2-3	TRBD2	CSADGLAGTDTQYF	TGCAGTGCCGACGGACTAGCGGGCACAGATACGCAGTATTTT
TRBV20-1	.	TRBJ2-7	TRBD2	CSASPPSGSLSLEQYF	TGCAGTGCTAGTCCCCCTAGCGGGAGTTTGTCACTCGAGCAGTACTTC
TRBV9	few	TRBJ2-3	.	CASTKTPGNTDTQYF	TGTGCCAGCACCAAGACCCCCGGAAACACAGATACGCAGTATTTT
TRBV6-9	few	TRBJ2-3	TRBD1	CASSWEQGVADTQYF	TGTGCCAGCAGTTGGGAACAGGGGGTGGCAGATACGCAGTATTTT
TRBV5-1	few	TRBJ2-1	TRBD2	CARGDSGSINEQFF	TGCGCCAGGGGGGATAGCGGGAGTATCAATGAGCAGTTCTTC
TRBV5-4	.	TRBJ2-2	TRBD2	CASSSGLAPGTGELFF	TGTGCCAGCAGTTCCGGACTAGCCCCTGGCACCGGGGAGCTGTTTTTT
TRBV6-2/TRBV6-3	many	TRBJ2-6	TRBD1	CASSRDRGSSGANVLTF	TGTGCCAGCAGCCGGGACAGGGGAAGCTCTGGGGCCAACGTCCTGACTTTC
TRBV7-2	.	TRBJ2-7	TRBD2	CASSLSFASGREFYEQYF	TGTGCCAGCAGCTTATCGTTTGCTAGCGGGAGAGAATTCTACGAGCAGTACTTC
TRBV6-6	few	TRBJ2-1	.	CASSSTVYNEQFF	TGTGCCAGCAGTTCGACAGTCTACAATGAGCAGTTCTTC
TRBV5-1	few	TRBJ2-1	TRBD2	CASSTHVDSGRVGQFF	TGCGCCAGCAGCACCCACGTTGATAGCGGGAGAGTTGGGCAGTTCTTC
TRBV12-3/TRBV12-4	.	TRBJ2-3	.	CASSPTYKPSTDTQYF	TGTGCCAGCAGCCCGACATACAAACCCAGCACAGATACGCAGTATTTT
TRBV7-2	.	TRBJ2-2	.	CASSPSIYTGELFF	TGTGCCAGCAGCCCCTCGATTTACACCGGGGAGCTGTTTTTT
TRBV20-1	.	TRBJ2-2	.	CSASKGANTGELFF	TGCAGTGCTAGTAAGGGAGCGAACACCGGGGAGCTGTTTTTT
TRBV6-4	many	TRBJ2-2	.	CATRRDTGELFF	TGTGCCACCCGGAGGGACACCGGGGAGCTGTTTTTT
TRBV7-2	.	TRBJ2-1	.	CASRERASAYNEQFF	TGTGCCAGCAGGGAGAGGGCTAGCGCATACAATGAGCAGTTCTTC
TRBV23-1	.	TRBJ2-4	.	CASSQSTERGRLAKNIQYF	TGCGCCAGCAGTCAATCGACTGAGAGGGGAAGATTAGCCAAAAACATTCAGTACTTC
TRBV5-1	.	TRBJ2-7	TRBD1	CASSARTGDEQYF	TGCGCCAGCAGCGCCCGGACAGGGGACGAGCAGTACTTC
TRBV20-1	many	TRBJ1-5	.	CSARRGGGPSNQPQHF	TGCAGTGCTAGACGAGGCGGGGGACCTAGCAATCAGCCCCAGCATTTT
TRBV5-1	few	TRBJ2-1	.	CASSSGSVYNEQFF	TGCGCCAGCAGCTCTGGGTCGGTTTACAATGAGCAGTTCTTC
TRBV29-1	few	TRBJ2-5	.	CSVSGRALETQYF	TGCAGCGTTAGCGGGCGGGCCTTGGAGACCCAGTACTTC
TRBV7-3	.	TRBJ2-3	TRBD1	CASSLTGQASTDTQYF	TGTGCCAGCAGCTTAACTGGACAGGCTAGCACAGATACGCAGTATTTT
TRBV7-2	few	TRBJ2-2	.	CASSLFSTNTGELFF	TGTGCCAGCAGCTTATTCTCCACGAACACCGGGGAGCTGTTTTTT
TRBV10-3	.	TRBJ1-1	TRBD1	CAITNDRATEAFF	TGTGCCATCACGAATGACAGGGCCACTGAAGCTTTCTTT